The 24 T cell receptor beta chains in this list originate from one sample, sequenced in a study of molecular identifiers for immune sequencing clone quantification listed by TCRdb under 2018. Library construction relied on PCR. The sequencer was a NextSeq 500. The public reads were reanalyzed by TCRdb: fastp trimming at Q25, MiXCR alignment, in-frame beta chains only. For every CDR3 protein sequence, its rows merge into one entry that carries the most common genes and DNA. The sample contains some 590,000 distinct CDR3 sequences, roughly 27% of them found a single time. The ten biggest clones cover about 0.8% of the sample. The material sequenced was naive CD8+ T cells from blood, with Jurkat cell RNA spiked in. According to the study, the label for this sample's cell subset or site signals: FACS-sorted CD8+CD4-CCR7+CD45RA+ naive T cells. Receptors were obtained from a human donor in good health. Some libraries in this study had Jurkat cell RNA spiked in.

This clonotype was observed a few times. V is TRBV27 and J is TRBJ2-7; the D gene is possibly TRBD2 (6 bases). The V and J ends lost 3 bases and 4 bases respectively, with 19 bases between them. CDR3 length: 16 amino acids. CDR1 is MNHEY, CDR2 SMNVEV, per germline (reference sequence). The CDR3 sequence: CASSFIGGLRDYEQYF. In DNA form, the CDR3 reads TGTGCCAGCAGTTTTATCGGGGGTCTAAGGGATTACGAGCAGTACTTC.

The chain has TRBV27 and TRBJ2-7, with TRBD1 matching 7 bases. CDR3 length: 14 residues. The germline V gene encodes CDR1 MNHEY and CDR2 SMNVEV (reference sequence). The trim removed 5 bases at V and 5 bases at J, leaving 9 bases unmatched. The DNA of the CDR3 is TGTGCCAGCAGTCCACAGGGGCCAGGTCACGAGCAGTACTTC. Its protein product is CASSPQGPGHEQYF.

This clonotype has a single count. The junction does not match germline at one end; this may be a read error. This sequence joins TRBV9 and TRBJ1-1, with TRBD1 as a possible D gene (6 bases). CDR3 size: 17 residues. Germline V CDR1 and CDR2: SGDLS, YYNGEE. CDR3 DNA: TGTGCCAGCAGCGTAGATCAATTGGTCCTGGGGGACACTGATGCTTTCTTT. Its protein is CASSVDQLVLGDTDAFF.

This clonotype has more than one count but fewer than ten. The chain joins TRBV4-2 to TRBJ1-1, with D tentatively TRBD1 (6 bases). This CDR3 contains 15 residues. In germline, CDR1 is LGHNA, CDR2 YNFKEQ. Trimming removed 0 bases at V and 4 bases at J, with 12 bases between. The CDR3 nucleotides are TGTGCCAGCAGCCAAGATCGGGGGGGCCTCACTGAAGCTTTCTTT. It yields the protein CASSQDRGGLTEAFF.

This clonotype was seen at least ten times. The chain is built from TRBV29-1 and TRBJ1-1; 9 positions agree with TRBD1. The CDR3 length is 14 residues. Per germline, CDR1 SQVTM and CDR2 ANQGSEA. V was clipped by 7 bases and J by 4 bases; unmatched bases: 10. CDR3 residues: CSDRDRALGTEAFF. For the CDR3, the DNA is TGCAGCGACCGGGACAGGGCATTAGGCACTGAAGCTTTCTTT.

This clonotype has a handful of counts. The V gene is TRBV6-5, the J gene TRBJ2-1; 7 positions agree with TRBD2. V lost 2 bases to trimming and J lost 8 bases; unmatched junction nucleotides: 6. CDR3 length: 14 residues. Germline CDR1 is MNHEY and CDR2 is SVGAGI. The CDR3 DNA reads TGTGCCAGCAGTTACGCTGCGGGAGCGGATGAGCAGTTCTTC. Its protein product is CASSYAAGADEQFF.

This clonotype was found many times. V usage is TRBV13 and J usage is TRBJ2-1; 8 bases map to TRBD2. The CDR3 has 16 amino acids. Losses at the gene ends were 5 bases for V and 2 bases for J; bases not matched to a gene: 8. In germline, CDR1 is PRHDT, CDR2 FYEKMQ (reference sequence). The CDR3 bases are TGTGCCAGCAGCACCACTAGCGGTCTCACCTACAATGAGCAGTTCTTC. This codes for CASSTTSGLTYNEQFF. Combining the CDR3 with reference TRBV13 and TRBJ2-1 gives the whole variable domain AAGVIQSPRHLIKEKRETATLKCYPIPRHDTVYWYQQGPGQDPQFLISFYEKMQSDKGSIPDRFSAQQFSDYHSELNMSSLELGDSALYFCASSTTSGLTYNEQFFGPGTRLTVL.

Comments on this clonotype: This may be a read error: a much more frequent sequence differs by one nucleotide. Here the CDR3 DNA reads TGTGCCAGCAGCCAAAGTCCGGGAATCAGCGCCGGGGAGCTGTTTTTT. Its protein product is CASSQSPGISAGELFF. The rearrangement joins TRBV3-1 to TRBJ2-2, with D perhaps matching TRBD2 (5 bases). From germline, CDR1 is LGHDT and CDR2 YNNKEL (reference sequence). The CDR3 runs to 16 residues. Deletions cut 2 bases from V and 6 bases from J, with 16 bases between.

This clonotype was seen a handful of times. The chain joins TRBV28 to TRBJ1-2; D gene unclear. Trimming shortened V by 6 bases and J by 3 bases, and 11 bases separated the two germline ends. This CDR3 is 13 amino acids long. The germline gives CDR1 MDHEN, CDR2 SYDVKM. DNA for the CDR3: TGTGCCAGCAGGCCGGAGTTGCACTATGGCTACACCTTC. It specifies CASRPELHYGYTF.

In regard to this clonotype: The junction shows a germline mismatch at one end, possibly a read error. J is TRBJ2-7 and V is TRBV6-5; D not resolved. CDR1 and CDR2 (germline): MNHEY, SVGAGI. The CDR3 is 13 amino acids. This CDR3 is CASNYSRAYEQYF. The CDR3 DNA reads TGTGCCAGCAATTACTCACGGGCCTACGAGCAGTACTTC.

Concerning this clonotype itself: A much more abundant neighbour one base away suggests this may be a read error. The chain has TRBV12-3 or TRBV12-4 and TRBJ1-4, with 8 positions matching TRBD1. The CDR3 loop spans 12 amino acids. The CDR3 reads CACSPGQGELFF. DNA for the CDR3: TGTGCCTGCAGTCCCGGACAGGGTGAACTGTTTTTT.

The rearrangement uses TRBV7-2 and TRBJ2-5, with TRBD1 matching over 7 bases. CDR1 is SGHTA, CDR2 FQGNSA, per germline. This CDR3 is built from 15 residues. V lost 5 bases and J lost 5; bases outside the gene matches: 11. In DNA, the CDR3 is TGTGCCAGCAGCCCGTGGGACAGTGGAGAGGAGACCCAGTACTTC. It codes for CASSPWDSGEETQYF.

V is TRBV6-2 or TRBV6-3 and J is TRBJ1-1, with D unresolved. The germline CDR1 and CDR2 sequences are MNHEY and SVGEGT. The V end lost 0 bases, the J end lost 4 bases, and 12 bases lay between the germline ends. The CDR3 has 15 amino acids. DNA for the CDR3: TGTGCCAGCAGTTACTCGCCGGGGATCGCCACTGAAGCTTTCTTT. This sequence encodes CASSYSPGIATEAFF.

This clonotype occurred many times. Written as DNA, the CDR3 is TGTGCCAGCAGGGGGTCGGGGACCTCCTACGAGCAGTACTTC. This codes for CASRGSGTSYEQYF. The chain joins TRBV5-4 to TRBJ2-7; either TRBD1 or TRBD2 may supply D (5 bases each). Germline V CDR1 and CDR2: SGHNT, YYREEE (reference sequence). CDR3 length equals 14 residues. Trimming left V 5 bases short and J 0 bases short, with 12 bases between.

The chain employs TRBV30 and TRBJ2-2; D is undetermined. This CDR3 has 12 residues. Germline CDR1 is GTSNPN and CDR2 is SVGIG (reference sequence). Trimming pared 3 bases from V and 5 bases from J, leaving 7 bases between. The CDR3 coding sequence is TGTGCCTGGAGCCTCGGGACCGGGGAGCTGTTTTTT. This encodes CAWSLGTGELFF.

In this sample, this clonotype turned up a few times. The V gene is TRBV20-1, the J gene TRBJ2-3; 7 bases are a match to TRBD2. CDR3 length equals 15 residues. The junction had 6 bases not matched to a gene; V was cut back by 3 bases and J by 0 bases. From germline, CDR1 is DFQATT and CDR2 SNEGSKA (reference sequence). In DNA form, the CDR3 reads TGCAGTGCTAGTAGGCTAGCGGATAGCACAGATACGCAGTATTTT. It specifies CSASRLADSTDTQYF.

Only a few counts were recorded for this clonotype. This sequence joins TRBV11-2 and TRBJ1-2, with no clear D. CDR1 and CDR2 (germline): SGHAT, FQNNGV. V dropped 0 bases and J dropped 4 bases, with 15 bases sitting between them. The length of the CDR3 is 16 residues. The DNA of the CDR3 is TGTGCCAGCAGCTTAGATTGGAACAGCCTGATCTATGGCTACACCTTC. Amino acid sequence: CASSLDWNSLIYGYTF.

On this clonotype itself: One junction end disagrees with the germline gene, perhaps due to a read error. The chain is built from TRBV9 and TRBJ2-2, with TRBD1 identical over 7 bases. There are 16 residues in the CDR3. Germline V gene sequence: CDR1 SGDLS, CDR2 YYNGEE. The CDR3 protein is CTSSDKTGPNTGELLF. The CDR3 DNA sequence: TGTACCAGCAGCGACAAGACAGGGCCGAACACCGGGGAGCTGCTTTTT.

In nucleotides, the CDR3 is TGTGCCAGCAGCCCTCAGGCGGGAGGATGGGATACGCAGTATTTT. Protein: CASSPQAGGWDTQYF. The chain carries TRBV27 and TRBJ2-3; TRBD2 matches at 8 bases. The CDR3 is made up of 15 amino acids. The V gene's germline CDR1 is MNHEY and CDR2 SMNVEV (reference sequence). With V trimmed by 6 bases and J by 6 bases, 11 bases remained unmatched.

Points on this clonotype: A much more abundant neighbour one base away suggests this may be a read error. The V gene is TRBV28, the J gene TRBJ2-5; the match to TRBD2 covers 7 bases. CDR3 length equals 15 residues. The trim removed 3 bases at V and 5 bases at J, leaving 9 bases unmatched. Germline CDR1 and CDR2: MDHEN and SYDVKM. This CDR3 reads CASSLAGAARETQYF. In nucleotides, the CDR3 is TGTGCCAGCAGTTTGGCGGGAGCTGCCAGGGAGACCCAGTACTTC.

This clonotype appeared a few times. The V call is TRBV6-1, the J call TRBJ2-7; TRBD1 is a possible D gene (5 bases). CDR1 and CDR2 from the germline V gene are MNHNS and SASEGT. This CDR3 has 15 amino acids. V lost 0 bases and J 2 bases, leaving 11 bases between the germline ends. CDR3 protein: CASSEAWTTPYEQYF. As DNA, the CDR3 is TGTGCCAGCAGTGAAGCGTGGACAACCCCCTACGAGCAGTACTTC.

As to this clonotype: A much larger clone differs by one base, so this may be a read error. J is TRBJ1-4 and V is TRBV2, with 9 bases identical to TRBD1. The CDR3 length is 14 residues. The germline V gene has CDR1 SNHLY and CDR2 FYNNEI. The CDR3 sequence is CASSGTGRNEKLSF. The DNA for the CDR3 is TGTGCCAGCAGCGGGACAGGGAGAAATGAAAAACTGTCTTTT.

Comments on this clonotype: Since a much larger clone is just one base distant, this may be a read error. This chain uses TRBV29-1 with TRBJ2-7; 12 bases agree with TRBD1. This CDR3 has 13 amino acids. The V and J ends lost 4 bases and 7 bases, in that order; junction bases with no gene match: 5. CDR1 and CDR2 (germline): SQVTM, ANQGSEA. CDR3 in DNA: TGCAGCGTTGCTGGGACAGGGGGCGGGGAGCAGTACTTC. This gives the protein CSVAGTGGGEQYF.

This clonotype occurred a few times. The chain couples TRBV15 to TRBJ2-3, with 10 positions matching TRBD1. The CDR3 extends over 16 amino acids. The junction had 9 bases not matched to a gene; V was cut back by 5 bases and J by 4 bases. Germline-derived CDR1 and CDR2 are LNHNV and YYDKDF (reference sequence). The CDR3 DNA follows: TGTGCCACCAGCGGCTATGGGACAGGGGTATCAGATACGCAGTATTTT. This encodes CATSGYGTGVSDTQYF.